The 12 T cell receptor beta chains reported below all come from one sample, sequenced in a study of blood T cell repertoires in COVID-19. Only in-frame clones appear in the TCRdb table, and some are missing; sequencing was by immunoSEQ multiplex PCR. In the table there are 46,000 or so clones, roughly 90% of which are singletons. Sequenced: peripheral blood. These receptor sequences come from a man between 65 and 80 years old with active COVID-19.

The rearrangement joins TRBV2 to TRBJ2-7; 8 bases are shared with TRBD1. This CDR3 contains 14 residues. Germline trimming cut 0 bases from V and 9 bases from J; bases unmatched to any gene: 7. Looked up from germline, CDR1 is SNHLY and CDR2 is FYNNEI. CDR3 coding DNA: TGTGCCAGCAGTGAAGCTAGACAGGGGTTCGGGCAGTACTTC. This encodes CASSEARQGFGQYF.

V is TRBV3-1 (or the pseudogene TRBV3-2) and J is TRBJ2-1; 10 bases match TRBD2. Germline CDR1 LGHDT, CDR2 YNNKEL (reference sequence). The CDR3 covers 16 residues. The trim removed 7 bases at V and 4 bases at J, leaving 10 bases unmatched. The CDR3 loop is CASTPHSGGIYNEQFF. The CDR3 DNA follows: TGTGCCAGCACCCCTCATAGCGGGGGGATTTACAATGAGCAGTTCTTC.

V gene TRBV7-2 combines with J gene TRBJ1-2, with no clear D. CDR3 length: 13 residues. Deletions cut 5 bases from V and 2 bases from J, with 9 bases between. Germline V CDR1 and CDR2: SGHTA, FQGNSA. The chain's CDR3 is CASSPPPNYGYTF. The CDR3, as DNA: TGTGCCAGCAGCCCCCCCCCGAACTATGGCTACACCTTC.

This chain uses TRBV6-6 with TRBJ2-2, with TRBD1 as a possible D gene (5 bases). V lost 6 bases and J lost 4, with 12 bases in between. The CDR3 runs 14 residues. Germline V gene lookup returns CDR1 MNHNY and CDR2 SVGAGI (reference sequence). Here the CDR3 reads CASRWSQGTGELFF. The CDR3 DNA follows: TGTGCCAGCAGGTGGAGTCAGGGCACCGGGGAGCTGTTTTTT.

This sequence joins TRBV4-1 and TRBJ2-5, with a weak D call TRBD2 (6 bases). This CDR3 spans 17 amino acids. V gave up 2 bases and J gave up 0 bases, with 16 bases separating them. Per germline, CDR1 MGHRA and CDR2 YSYEKL. The CDR3 DNA reads as TGCGCCAGCAGCCAAAGAGGACGGGGGACCTACCAAGAGACCCAGTACTTC. The encoded protein is CASSQRGRGTYQETQYF.

The V call is TRBV3-1 (or the pseudogene TRBV3-2), the J call TRBJ2-7; no clear D gene. CDR3 size: 13 residues. V lost 1 base, J lost 4 bases, and 8 bases lay in between. Germline-derived CDR1 and CDR2 are LGHDT and YNNKEL (reference sequence). CDR3 amino acids: CASSQAALYEQYF. CDR3 nucleotide sequence: TGTGCCAGCAGCCAAGCCGCCCTATACGAGCAGTACTTC.

V usage is TRBV6-5 and J usage is TRBJ1-5; 8 bases are a match to TRBD1. The ends lost 6 bases at V and 6 bases at J; junction bases unmatched: 10. Germline V CDR1 and CDR2: MNHEY, SVGAGI. This CDR3 contains 15 residues. The CDR3 protein is CASSPRRTGRQPQHF. In DNA, the CDR3 is TGTGCCAGCAGCCCACGACGGACAGGGCGTCAGCCCCAGCATTTT.

This chain joins TRBV6-2 or TRBV6-3 and TRBJ1-1; 9 nucleotides match TRBD1. The CDR3 loop spans 15 amino acids. V shed 6 bases and J 6 bases; nucleotides not matched to a gene: 11. Germline CDR1 reads MNHEY; CDR2 reads SVGEGT. The CDR3 is CASSPSGTGFSEAFF. As DNA, the CDR3 is TGTGCCAGCAGCCCCTCCGGGACAGGGTTCTCTGAAGCTTTCTTT.

This clone was seen only once. The chain has TRBV6-5 and TRBJ1-6; TRBD1 might be the D (6 bases). V lost 2 bases and J lost 7, with 9 bases in between. Germline CDR1 reads MNHEY; CDR2 reads SVGAGI. This CDR3 region has 14 residues. CDR3 coding DNA: TGTGCCAGCAGTTACCGACAGGCGAATTCACCCCTCCACTTT. It yields the protein CASSYRQANSPLHF.

The rearrangement uses TRBV24-1 and TRBJ2-3, with TRBD1 as a possible D gene (5 bases). Trimming removed 5 bases from V and 3 bases from J, with 14 bases in between. This CDR3 region has 15 residues. CDR1 is KGHDR, CDR2 SFDVKD, per germline. CDR3 bases: TGTGCCACCAGTGGGGTGGGGCCCTTAACAGATACGCAGTATTTT. Its translation is CATSGVGPLTDTQYF.

The chain recombines TRBV2 with TRBJ2-7; 7 bases fit TRBD2. The CDR3 is 15 amino acids. CDR1 is SNHLY and CDR2 is FYNNEI in the germline V gene. V shed 6 bases and J 2 bases; nucleotides not matched to a gene: 10. As DNA, the CDR3 is TGTGCCAGCAGCGAACTAGCGCGCTCCACCTACGAGCAGTACTTC. It encodes CASSELARSTYEQYF.

The gene calls are TRBV7-9 and TRBJ1-1; possible D gene TRBD1, 6 bases. The CDR3 has 15 residues. Trimming stripped 2 bases from V and 1 base from J, with 11 bases between. Germline V gives CDR1 SEHNR, CDR2 FQNEAQ (reference sequence). The CDR3 nucleotides read TGTGCCAGCAGCTTATTTCAGGGGCCGAACACTGAAGCTTTCTTT. This sequence encodes CASSLFQGPNTEAFF.